This paragraph reports one T cell receptor beta chain. Here immunoSEQ multiplex PCR was the method, and the copy in TCRdb shows in-frame clones only, minus some. This sample has 200,000 to 250,000 clones, with just over 90% found just once. The data were obtained in a study of cytomegalovirus exposure and HLA in healthy donors. The V and J ends lost 5 bases and 7 bases, in that order; junction bases with no gene match: 8. CDR1 is MNHEY and CDR2 is SVGAGI in the germline V gene. The CDR3 spans 15 residues. The sample was PBMCs. The chain carries TRBV6-5 and TRBJ2-5; 12 bases match TRBD2. This TCR was sampled from a woman between 18 and 29 years old in good health and CMV-seronegative. The CDR3 here is CASSGLAGGGRTQYF. Here the CDR3 DNA reads TGTGCCAGCAGTGGTCTAGCGGGAGGGGGAAGGACCCAGTACTTC.